Each of the 18 T cell receptor beta chains below was sequenced from the same sample in a study of blood T cells in healthy people across ages. The use of a sample-barcoded 5' primer and a J-beta primer mix characterized a second PCR of roughly 7 to 11 cycles. One entry per CDR3 protein, called by TCRdb with MiXCR from the 5' RACE reads. The sample holds 700,000 or so distinct CDR3 sequences, 22% seen once. Sequenced: blood. The receptors originated from a man aged 65-85 years in good health.

This clonotype was detected only a few times. This chain joins TRBV29-1 and TRBJ2-7; 9 bases are shared with TRBD1. Germline loops: CDR1 SQVTM, CDR2 ANQGSEA. V lost 2 bases to trimming and J lost 7 bases; unmatched junction nucleotides: 9. The CDR3 extends over 14 amino acids. CDR3 nucleotide sequence: TGCAGCGTTGAATCGGACAGGGGCCTTAGGGAGCAGTACTTC. It specifies CSVESDRGLREQYF.

The V and J genes are TRBV20-1 and TRBJ2-2, with 10 bases lining up with TRBD2. The CDR3 is 17 residues long. J gave up 1 base and V 3 bases, and 8 bases lay outside the gene matches. Germline V gene lookup returns CDR1 DFQATT and CDR2 SNEGSKA (reference sequence). The CDR3: CSARRLAGDLNTGELFF. DNA for the CDR3: TGCAGTGCTAGGAGGCTAGCGGGGGACTTGAACACCGGGGAGCTGTTTTTT.

This clonotype was detected many times. This rearrangement joins TRBV27 to TRBJ1-1; D is ambiguous. Trimming took 5 bases from V and 1 from J, leaving 8 bases between them. The V gene's germline CDR1 is MNHEY and CDR2 SMNVEV (reference sequence). This CDR3 has 13 residues. CDR3 sequence reads: CASSPPGNTEAFF. CDR3 in DNA: TGTGCCAGCAGTCCCCCGGGGAACACTGAAGCTTTCTTT.

This chain connects TRBV6-5 to TRBJ1-3; maybe TRBD1 (6 bases). CDR3 length equals 15 residues. Trimming removed 6 bases at V and 1 base at J, with 13 bases between. Germline CDR1 and CDR2: MNHEY and SVGAGI. CDR3 in amino acids: CASRSGDRSGNTIYF. CDR3 in DNA: TGTGCCAGCAGATCCGGCGACAGGTCTGGAAACACCATATATTTT.

This chain joins TRBV4-1 and TRBJ1-4; D remains unclear. Germline-derived CDR1 and CDR2 are MGHRA and YSYEKL. V was clipped by 0 bases and J by 11 bases, with 7 bases between them. CDR3 length: 12 residues. The CDR3 loop is CASSQETRKLFF. In nucleotides, the CDR3 is TGCGCCAGCAGCCAAGAGACAAGGAAACTGTTTTTT.

The genes are TRBV6-5 and TRBJ2-7, with no clear D. In germline, CDR1 is MNHEY, CDR2 SVGAGI. The CDR3 sequence is 15 residues long. Trimming removed 5 bases from V and 1 base from J, with 15 bases in between. In nucleotides, the CDR3 is TGTGCCAGCAGTCGGACCTTTCAAGGGTCCTACGAGCAGTACGTC. This encodes CASSRTFQGSYEQYV.

The rearrangement uses TRBV5-1 and TRBJ2-7, with D tentatively TRBD1 or TRBD2 (6 bases each). V lost 5 bases and J 4 bases, leaving 13 bases between the germline ends. Germline loops: CDR1 SGHRS, CDR2 YFSETQ. The CDR3 extends over 13 amino acids. The CDR3, as DNA: TGCGCCAGCAGTCCGGGGGCCGGGTACGAGCAGTACTTC. Protein: CASSPGAGYEQYF.

V usage is TRBV7-9 and J usage is TRBJ2-3; 7 nucleotides line up with TRBD1. Trimming cost V 7 bases and J 6 bases; bases outside gene matches: 4. The CDR3 contains 12 residues. Germline assignment: CDR1 SEHNR and CDR2 FQNEAQ (reference sequence). The CDR3 is CASNRQGDTQYF. The CDR3 DNA reads as TGTGCCAGCAACCGACAGGGCGATACGCAGTATTTT.

This clonotype was detected only a few times. The chain recombines TRBV20-1 with TRBJ2-5; perhaps TRBD2 as D (6 bases). V was shortened by 2 bases and J by 8 bases, with 18 bases between the two germline ends. The germline CDR1 and CDR2 sequences are DFQATT and SNEGSKA (reference sequence). This CDR3 comprises 14 residues. CDR3 nucleotides: TGCAGTGCTAGATCGGGGATCGCGGGGAGAACCCAGTACTTC. It specifies CSARSGIAGRTQYF.

This clonotype came up a few times. This chain connects TRBV12-3 or TRBV12-4 to TRBJ2-5, with TRBD1 identical over 7 bases. After removal of 5 bases from V and 2 bases from J, the junction contained 11 bases not matched to a gene. The CDR3 covers 16 residues. In DNA, the CDR3 is TGTGCCAGCAGTCCCCAGGGGGAGTTGCGGCAAGAGACCCAGTACTTC. It codes for CASSPQGELRQETQYF.

This chain links TRBV20-1 with TRBJ2-1; perhaps TRBD1 as D (5 bases). The CDR3 is made up of 14 amino acids. In germline, CDR1 is DFQATT, CDR2 SNEGSKA (reference sequence). V was pared by 7 bases and J by 4 bases, with 17 bases between. The CDR3 nucleotides read TGCAGTGTTAAGCTTGGGGCCAGGTACAATGAGCAGTTCTTC. It specifies CSVKLGARYNEQFF.

This clonotype has just a few counts. Germline and junction disagree at one end, which may indicate a read error. The chain couples TRBV12-3 or TRBV12-4 to TRBJ1-5; D not resolved. The CDR3 loop spans 13 amino acids. The CDR3 is CASSLNANQLQHF. CDR3 in DNA: TGTGCCAGCAGTTTAAATGCCAATCAGCTCCAGCATTTT.

The chain carries TRBV11-2 and TRBJ2-7; D possibly corresponds to TRBD2 (5 bases). CDR3 length: 13 amino acids. Deletions cut 1 base from V and 6 bases from J, with 10 bases between. Germline-derived CDR1 and CDR2 are SGHAT and FQNNGV. CDR3 protein: CASSLARGSEQYF. CDR3 in DNA: TGTGCCAGCAGCTTAGCCCGGGGATCCGAGCAGTACTTC. The whole variable domain, filled in from reference TRBV11-2 and TRBJ2-7, reads EAGVAQSPRYKIIEKRQSVAFWCNPISGHATLYWYQQILGQGPKLLIQFQNNGVVDDSQLPKDRFSAERLKGVDSTLKIQPAKLEDSAVYLCASSLARGSEQYFGPGTRLTVT.

This chain uses TRBV9 with TRBJ2-3, with TRBD2 matching 7 bases. Unmatched junction bases numbered 9, after V lost 1 base and J lost 4 bases. Germline values: CDR1 SGDLS, CDR2 YYNGEE. The CDR3 runs 16 residues. CDR3 sequence reads: CASSVWAPGGADTQYF. In DNA form, the CDR3 reads TGTGCCAGCAGCGTATGGGCGCCGGGGGGAGCAGATACGCAGTATTTT.

This sequence joins TRBV4-2 and TRBJ2-2; possibly TRBD1 for D (6 bases). This CDR3 has 17 residues. Germline assignment: CDR1 LGHNA and CDR2 YNFKEQ. V lost 0 bases, J lost 0 bases, and 11 bases lay in between. CDR3 nucleotide sequence: TGTGCCAGCAGCCAAGAGACAGGACCCTCGAACACCGGGGAGCTGTTTTTT. Protein product: CASSQETGPSNTGELFF.

The chain combines TRBV6-2 or TRBV6-3 with TRBJ2-3; TRBD2 aligns across 12 bases. The V gene end was trimmed by 5 bases and the J gene end by 5 bases; junction bases not matched to a gene: 5. The germline gives CDR1 MNHEY, CDR2 SVGEGT. CDR3 length equals 15 residues. This CDR3 is CASSLILAGGDTQYF. The CDR3 DNA follows: TGTGCCAGCAGTCTAATACTAGCGGGAGGAGATACGCAGTATTTT.

The J gene is TRBJ1-1, the V gene TRBV29-1; TRBD1 matches at 9 bases. V lost 6 bases to trimming and J lost 4 bases; unmatched junction nucleotides: 6. The length of the CDR3 is 13 residues. In germline, CDR1 is SQVTM, CDR2 ANQGSEA. This CDR3 reads CSVGRDRVTEAFF. In DNA form, the CDR3 reads TGCAGCGTCGGCCGGGACAGGGTCACTGAAGCTTTCTTT.

The CDR3 nucleotides are TGCAATGCAAACGGACTACAAGAGACCCAGTACTTC. It translates to CNANGLQETQYF. The V gene is TRBV20-1, the J gene TRBJ2-5; D is possibly TRBD2 (6 bases). Germline V CDR1 and CDR2: DFQATT, SNEGSKA (reference sequence). This CDR3 is built from 12 residues.